Included here is one TCR beta chain sequence, with context. No antigen is known for it. One base away there is no much larger clone; base qualities are not given. This sample stems from a study of cytomegalovirus exposure and HLA in healthy donors (dated by TCRdb to 2016 to 2017). Broadly, across the study: According to an earlier analysis of around 600 of the donors, some 180 million T cells yielded 90 million to 130 million unique TCR beta sequences and about 300 Gb of sequence data. Approximately 310 gigabases of sequencing data and 80 million or so unique TCR sequences were included in an early release covering several hundred HLA-typed donors. Among the roughly 380 genotyped donors, about 83% belonged to the genetic ancestry cluster associated with self-reported Caucasian donors. The aim of the study was to test whether cataloging public T cell receptors could identify signatures of past pathogen exposure. Using immunosequencing, the study profiled T cell repertoires from fewer than 850 subjects and related those repertoires to cytomegalovirus serostatus. In addition to the first cohort of hundreds of subjects, a separate validation cohort of approximately 130 different subjects was used. High-throughput TCR immunosequencing, statistical association of individual TCRs with disease status, and machine learning were combined to predict cytomegalovirus infection status. In a later analysis, previously published TCR beta repertoires from 666 donors were re-analyzed and high-resolution HLA genotyping was added so that TCR occurrence patterns could be studied. Rather than drawing on any new phenotypic data, the later analysis identified candidate immune exposures from TCR beta sequences and the way those sequences occurred across donors. An earlier analysis of some 600 of the donors applied high-throughput TCR beta sequencing to assess whether each TCR beta V gene segment acted as functional or pseudogenic. Donor age, sex, ethnicity and CMV serostatus were compiled together with the repertoire data. Genome-wide SNP genotypes for about three fifths of the 666 donors were used in a later genetic analysis, which treated that subset as a discovery cohort. Every repertoire in the discovery cohort had been generated on one and the same sequencing platform. Class I and class II HLA loci were covered by the typing at four-digit resolution. The number of typed donors differed by locus: roughly 629-630 for A, B, C, DRB1 and DQB1; approximately 530 for DQA1; around 610 for DPA1; and roughly 450 for DPB1. About five DR-DQ haplotypes were handled as single units for association and clustering, since linkage in the cohort was strong. Among about 400 genotyped donors of the cohort, an average of around 250,000 unique TCR beta nucleotide sequences was sequenced per donor, of which approximately 18% were non-productive.

A distance of 20 bases separates the germline ends of V and J, which lose 6 bases and 5 bases respectively. The germline V gene yields SGHDT for CDR1 and YYEEEE for CDR2. Measured from the cysteine to the phenylalanine, the CDR3 is 15 residues long. The only DNA kept is the CDR3, 45 bases in frame from the first base. Study-level results and caveats: In a later analysis, TCR association rates were found to vary across HLA loci, with the most associated TCRs seen for DRB1 alleles and the fewest for HLA-C alleles. A cluster of highly shared sequence variants was judged likely to be a technical artifact of the sequencing pipeline. CMV serostatus was the only immune exposure information available for the cohort. Some IMGT-functional V segments, including TRBV6-2 and TRBV6-3, could not be told apart with the 87-base-pair reads, so those segments were excluded. At a false discovery rate of 0.05, a later analysis linked under 20,000 TCR beta sequences to specific HLA alleles. The authors suggested that the approach could potentially be extended to other disease states and immunological phenotypes. This cohort had only TCR beta chains sequenced, and the lack of alpha or paired-chain data limited which features could be detected. In a later genetic analysis, a missense DCLRE1C variant was associated with V-gene and J-gene trimming of TCR beta chains, and the association was replicated in an independent cohort. A further reported finding was that TCR beta sequences accurately predicted the HLA-A and HLA-B alleles for most subjects in the first cohort. Assigning TCR associations to individual alleles was difficult when HLA alleles, especially DR and DQ, strongly co-occurred. In vitro tests confirmed that a few of the cytomegalovirus-associated TCR beta chains recognize cytomegalovirus antigens. Roughly uniform sequencing depth across donors was assumed in presence/absence analyses, although this assumption may not hold. Correlated functional status among segregating V segments might be attributable to linkage disequilibrium, but an unknown experimental factor could not be ruled out. The classifier was reported to diagnose cytomegalovirus status with high specificity and sensitivity in both the original cohort and the validation cohort. Most TCR sequences were observed very rarely across donors, whereas some public TCRs were present in many individuals. Compared with equally common non-associated chains, HLA-associated TCR beta chains in a later analysis were more clonally expanded and had lower generation probabilities. In an earlier analysis of approximately 590 of the donors, most TCR beta V segments were observed in productive rearrangements about 90% or about 30% of the time, broadly matching IMGT annotations. The earlier analysis of around 600 of the donors excluded 15 to 20 rarely observed V segments, including chromosome 9 orphons, because counts were too low. A later genetic analysis reported fewer N-insertions in productive TCRs among donors in an Asian-associated ancestry cluster than the approximately 670-donor mean. According to a later analysis, most CMV-associated TCR beta chains appeared to be HLA-restricted, and the HLA associations seemed to be driven largely by CMV exposure. In the study, 150 to 200 TCR beta chains were listed as associated with cytomegalovirus. According to a later analysis, parvovirus B19, influenza, CMV and Epstein-Barr virus appeared linked to several top co-occurrence clusters. Because HLA typing was unavailable for some donors at each locus, only the typed subset was used in association tests.

In total, roughly 670 healthy bone marrow donors made up the cohort. At the time of sampling, every cohort member was nominally healthy, though immune exposures that went unrecorded were likely present. The donor tested CMV seronegative and was one of the 352 seronegative cohort members. Each donor provided a peripheral blood sample, and peripheral blood mononuclear cells were used for TCR beta sequencing. Genomic DNA was extracted from the blood cell samples with the Qiagen DNeasy Blood Extraction Kit. The library relied on the immunoSEQ multiplex PCR assay. The multiplex PCR relied on a mix of 60 forward primers for TCR Vbeta segments and 13 reverse primers for TCR Jbeta segments. The CDR3 region of rearranged TCR beta genes was amplified from genomic DNA with a multiplex PCR assay. The Illumina HiSeq System was used to sequence the amplified TCR beta libraries as 87-base-pair reads. The published analysis was carried out like this. In a later analysis, some 80 million unique TCR beta chains were counted across the approximately 640 repertoires, and roughly 11 million of these chains were shared by at least two donors. A nearest-neighbor algorithm error-corrected the raw reads and collapsed the reads into unique sequences, merging closely related sequences to remove PCR and sequencing errors. Alignment of CDR3 sequences to IMGT reference sequences was used to assign V, D and J gene segments. For a sequence to be retained, a match of at least six nucleotides to both a V gene segment and a J gene segment was required. Rearrangements were called productive when the CDR3 lacked stop codons and stayed in frame with V and J; all others were non-productive. Following IMGT convention, CDR3 was defined as the stretch from the second conserved V-encoded cysteine up to the conserved J-encoded phenylalanine. Sequences without an unambiguous match to a single V gene segment were excluded from the earlier analysis of a few hundred of the donors. In an earlier analysis of some 590 of the donors, a V segment was called functional when productive rearrangements were above 56.7%, and segregating when the standard deviation between donors exceeded 5%. A statistical classification framework was built for diagnosing cytomegalovirus status from the catalog of TCR beta chain sequences. A later analysis assigned V and J genes by comparing TCR nucleotide sequences with IMGT/GENE-DB human TR gene sequences. A later analysis assigned CDR3 sequences and most-parsimonious VDJ recombination scenarios with the TCRdist pipeline. A later analysis defined each TCR beta chain by its CDR3 amino acid sequence plus V-gene family, and excluded reads lacking a unique V-gene family. In a later analysis, a few hundred highly shared, low-generation-probability nucleotide sequences were removed to address suspected cross-contamination and a sequencing artifact. In a later analysis, a clonal expansion index was calculated for each public chain from normalized within-repertoire ranks of inferred template counts. In a later analysis, generation probabilities were computed using a VDJ recombination model fitted to out-of-frame rearrangements, and the results were checked against IGoR. A later analysis scored TCR-TCR, TCR-HLA and TCR-CMV co-occurrence with hypergeometric tests, applying a repertoire-size bias correction to TCR pairs. In a later analysis, false discovery rates were estimated by permuting HLA or CMV assignments 20 times. In a later analysis, co-occurring TCRs were grouped using DBSCAN, and TCRdist sequence similarity was added for clustering within HLA-allele-positive subsets. Co-occurrence clustering excluded repertoires with fewer than 30,000 or more than 120,000 public chains, plus five with anomalous nucleotide sharing. In its TCRdb copy, this immuneACCESS table keeps in-frame sequences only and misses some clones. Where compared with another copy, unresolved V genes explain less than half of these, and the others have no known cause. That table is the source of V, J and clone size, and D and trimming were worked out from the DNA. For this sample the table gives tens of thousands of clones, of which approximately 80% were detected only once. Of the sample, approximately 3.8% falls within the top ten clones.

The V and J genes are TRBV5-6 and TRBJ1-2, and possibly TRBD1, on 6 matching bases. This sequence was found in a man aged 50 or older in good health and CMV-seronegative. The specimen sequenced was PBMCs. Read as DNA, the sequence is TGTGCCAGCACGACAGGTTCGGGGGGCCGGTATGGCTACACCTTC. This yields the protein CASTTGSGGRYGYTF.